This T cell receptor (beta chain) was profiled in a study of blood T cell repertoires in COVID-19. Overall study context: Acute and convalescent COVID-19 specimens originated in the United States, Italy and Spain. T cells, B-cell-depleted T cells, or PBMCs supplied cDNA or gDNA.

CDR1 is LNHDA, CDR2 SQIVND, per germline (reference sequence). The CDR3 has 14 residues. The V end was cut by 3 bases, the J end by 4 bases, with 13 bases between. As originally analysed: Using reference gene primer amplification, nucleated cell counts were estimated. The protocol was immunoSEQ multiplex PCR, while the TCRdb copy is restricted to in-frame clones and leaves out a portion. Clonal size and the V and J genes are those of that table, whereas D and trimming came from the DNA. Of approximately 19,000 clones listed, 93% were seen once; the top ten hold 5.7%. Sequencing was done on a sample of peripheral blood. The source of this sequence is a human donor in a cohort sampled during active COVID-19. The chain employs TRBV19 and TRBJ2-7; D remains ambiguous. The CDR3 loop is CASSIASFGYEQYF. CDR3 sequence (DNA): TGTGCCAGTAGTATTGCGTCCTTCGGGTACGAGCAGTACTTC.